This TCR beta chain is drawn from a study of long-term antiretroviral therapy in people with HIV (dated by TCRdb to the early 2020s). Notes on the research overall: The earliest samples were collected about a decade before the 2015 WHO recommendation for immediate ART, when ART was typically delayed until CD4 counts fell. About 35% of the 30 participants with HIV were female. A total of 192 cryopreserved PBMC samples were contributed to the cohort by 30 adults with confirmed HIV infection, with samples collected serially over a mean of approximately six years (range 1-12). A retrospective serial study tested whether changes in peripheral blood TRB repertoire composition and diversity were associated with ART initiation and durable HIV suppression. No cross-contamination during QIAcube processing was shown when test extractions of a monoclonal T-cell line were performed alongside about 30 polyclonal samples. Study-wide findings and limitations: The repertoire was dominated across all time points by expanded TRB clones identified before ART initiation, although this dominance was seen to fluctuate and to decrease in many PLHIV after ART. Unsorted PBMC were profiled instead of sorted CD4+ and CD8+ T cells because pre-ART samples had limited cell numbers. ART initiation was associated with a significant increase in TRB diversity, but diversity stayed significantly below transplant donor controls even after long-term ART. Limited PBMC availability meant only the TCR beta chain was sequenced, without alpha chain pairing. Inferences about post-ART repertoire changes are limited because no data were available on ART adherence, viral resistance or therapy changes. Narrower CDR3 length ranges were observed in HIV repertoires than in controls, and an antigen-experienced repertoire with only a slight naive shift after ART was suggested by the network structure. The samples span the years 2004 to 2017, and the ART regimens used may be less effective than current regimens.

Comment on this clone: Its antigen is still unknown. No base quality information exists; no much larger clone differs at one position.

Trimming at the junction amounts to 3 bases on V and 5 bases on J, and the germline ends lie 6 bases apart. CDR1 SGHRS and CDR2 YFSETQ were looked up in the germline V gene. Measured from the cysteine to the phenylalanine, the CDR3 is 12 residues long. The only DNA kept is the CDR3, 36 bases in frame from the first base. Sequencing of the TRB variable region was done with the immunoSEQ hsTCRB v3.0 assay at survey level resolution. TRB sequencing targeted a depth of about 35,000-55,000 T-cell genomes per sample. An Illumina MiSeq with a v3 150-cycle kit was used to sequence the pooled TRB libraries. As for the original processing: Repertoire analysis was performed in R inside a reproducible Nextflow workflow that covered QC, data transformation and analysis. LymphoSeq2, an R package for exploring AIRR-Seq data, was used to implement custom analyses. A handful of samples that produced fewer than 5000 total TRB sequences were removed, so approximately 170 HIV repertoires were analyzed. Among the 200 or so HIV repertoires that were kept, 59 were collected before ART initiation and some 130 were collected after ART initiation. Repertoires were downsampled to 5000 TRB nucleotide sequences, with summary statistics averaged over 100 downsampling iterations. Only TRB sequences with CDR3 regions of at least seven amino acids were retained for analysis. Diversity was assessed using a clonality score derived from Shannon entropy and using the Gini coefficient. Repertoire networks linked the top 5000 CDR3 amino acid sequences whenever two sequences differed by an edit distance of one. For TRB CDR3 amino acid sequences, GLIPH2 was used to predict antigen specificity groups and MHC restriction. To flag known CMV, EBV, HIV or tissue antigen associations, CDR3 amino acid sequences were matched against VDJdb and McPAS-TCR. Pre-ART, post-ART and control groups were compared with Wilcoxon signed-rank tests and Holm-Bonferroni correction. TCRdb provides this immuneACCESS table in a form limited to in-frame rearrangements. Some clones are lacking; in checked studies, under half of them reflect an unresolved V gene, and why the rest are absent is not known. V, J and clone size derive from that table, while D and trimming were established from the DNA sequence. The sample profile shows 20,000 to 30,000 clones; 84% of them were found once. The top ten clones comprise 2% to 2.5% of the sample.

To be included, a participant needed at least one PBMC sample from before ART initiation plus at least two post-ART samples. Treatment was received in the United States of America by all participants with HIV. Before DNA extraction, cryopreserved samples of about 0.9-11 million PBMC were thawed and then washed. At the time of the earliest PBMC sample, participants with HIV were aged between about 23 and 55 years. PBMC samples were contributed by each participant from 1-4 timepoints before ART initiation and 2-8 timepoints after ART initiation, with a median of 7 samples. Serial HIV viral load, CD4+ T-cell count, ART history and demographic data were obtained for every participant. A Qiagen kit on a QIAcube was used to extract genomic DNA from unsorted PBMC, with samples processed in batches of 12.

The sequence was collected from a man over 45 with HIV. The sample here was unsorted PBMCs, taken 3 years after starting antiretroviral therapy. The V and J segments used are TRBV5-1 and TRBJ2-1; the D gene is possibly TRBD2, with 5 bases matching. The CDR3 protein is CASSWTHNEQFF. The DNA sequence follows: TGCGCCAGCAGCTGGACTCACAATGAGCAGTTCTTC.